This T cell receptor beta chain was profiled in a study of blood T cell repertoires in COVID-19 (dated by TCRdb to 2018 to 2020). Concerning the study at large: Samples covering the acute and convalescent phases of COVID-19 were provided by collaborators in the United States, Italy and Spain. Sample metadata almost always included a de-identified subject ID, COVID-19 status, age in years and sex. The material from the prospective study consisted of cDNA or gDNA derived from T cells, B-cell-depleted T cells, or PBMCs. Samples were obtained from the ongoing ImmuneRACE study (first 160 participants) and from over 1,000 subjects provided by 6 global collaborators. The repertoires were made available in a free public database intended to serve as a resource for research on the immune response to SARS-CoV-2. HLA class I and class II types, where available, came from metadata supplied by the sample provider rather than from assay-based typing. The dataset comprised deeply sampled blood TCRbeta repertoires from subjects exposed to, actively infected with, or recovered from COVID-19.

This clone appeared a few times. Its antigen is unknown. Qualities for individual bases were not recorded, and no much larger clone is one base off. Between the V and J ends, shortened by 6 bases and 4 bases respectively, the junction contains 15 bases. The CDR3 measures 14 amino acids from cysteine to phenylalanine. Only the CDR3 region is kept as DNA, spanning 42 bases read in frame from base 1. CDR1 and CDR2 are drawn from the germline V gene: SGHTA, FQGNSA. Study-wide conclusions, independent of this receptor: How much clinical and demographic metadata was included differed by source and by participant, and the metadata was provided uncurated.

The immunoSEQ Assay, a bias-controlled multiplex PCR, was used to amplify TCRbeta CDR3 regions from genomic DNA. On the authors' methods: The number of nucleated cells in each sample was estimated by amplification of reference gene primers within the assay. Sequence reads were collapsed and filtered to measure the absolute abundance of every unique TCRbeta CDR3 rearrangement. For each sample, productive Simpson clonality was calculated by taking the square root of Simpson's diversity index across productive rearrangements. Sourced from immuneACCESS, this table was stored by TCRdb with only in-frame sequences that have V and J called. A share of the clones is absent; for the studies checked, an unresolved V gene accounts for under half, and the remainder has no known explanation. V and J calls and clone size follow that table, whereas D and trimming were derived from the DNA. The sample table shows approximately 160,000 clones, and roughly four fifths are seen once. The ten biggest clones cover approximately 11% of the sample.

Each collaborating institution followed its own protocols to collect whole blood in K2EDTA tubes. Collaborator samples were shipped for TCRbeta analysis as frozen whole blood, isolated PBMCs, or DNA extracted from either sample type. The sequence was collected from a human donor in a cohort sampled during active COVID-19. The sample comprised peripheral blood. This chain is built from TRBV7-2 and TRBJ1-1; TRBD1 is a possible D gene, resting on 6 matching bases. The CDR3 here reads CASSPQGRGTEAFF. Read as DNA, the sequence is TGTGCCAGCAGTCCGCAGGGGAGGGGCACTGAAGCTTTCTTT.